These 21 T cell receptor beta chains came from one sample sequenced in a study of blood T cells in healthy people across ages. Then a second PCR, running roughly 7 to 11 cycles, was carried out with a sample-barcoded 5' primer and a J-beta primer mix. TCRdb independently ran MiXCR on the 5' RACE reads; one entry per CDR3 protein. This sample yields 850,000 to 1,300,000 distinct CDR3 sequences, of which around 45% are seen a single time; 18% belongs to the top ten. Specimen: blood. The receptors here all came from an older woman in good health.

This clonotype was observed a few times. CDR3: CASSLGSGTKNNEQFF. CDR3 bases: TGCGCCAGCAGCTTGGGATCTGGGACAAAAAACAATGAGCAGTTCTTC. This chain uses TRBV5-1 with TRBJ2-1, with D perhaps matching TRBD1 (6 bases). This CDR3 comprises 16 residues. CDR1 and CDR2 from the germline V gene are SGHRS and YFSETQ. Trimming shortened V by 0 bases and J by 5 bases, and 15 bases separated the two germline ends.

About this clonotype: At one of its ends the junction is not consistent with the germline gene, which may arise from a read error. This sequence joins TRBV20-1 and TRBJ1-2, with TRBD1 matching 7 bases. The CDR3 runs 15 residues. Germline lookup yields CDR1 DFQATT and CDR2 SNEGSKA (reference sequence). CDR3 in DNA: TGCAGTACTAGAGAAGACAGGGCCGAGAAGTTTGGCTACACCTTC. Its translation is CSTREDRAEKFGYTF.

The rearrangement joins TRBV6-5 to TRBJ2-1; 9 nucleotides agree with TRBD1. The CDR3 is made up of 14 amino acids. V gave up 7 bases and J gave up 8 bases; unmatched junction bases: 9. Looked up from germline, CDR1 is MNHEY and CDR2 is SVGAGI. The chain's CDR3 is CASTPGTGRDEQFF. DNA of the CDR3: TGTGCCAGCACCCCCGGGACAGGGCGAGATGAGCAGTTCTTC.

The chain recombines TRBV9 with TRBJ1-4, with D hard to call. This CDR3 is 15 amino acids long. The ends were cut back, 1 base at V and 8 bases at J, with 15 bases in the middle. Per germline, CDR1 SGDLS and CDR2 YYNGEE. The CDR3 region is CASSVQAVPEEKLFF. The CDR3 DNA reads TGTGCCAGCAGCGTACAGGCAGTTCCTGAGGAAAAACTGTTTTTT.

This CDR3 is CASSARTSGSYEQYF. DNA of the CDR3: TGTGCCAGCAGCGCTCGGACTAGCGGGAGCTACGAGCAGTACTTC. V usage is TRBV7-9 and J usage is TRBJ2-7; TRBD2 agrees at 13 bases. Trimming took 5 bases from V and 3 from J; bases not matched to a gene: 4. The CDR3 has 15 amino acids. Per germline, CDR1 SEHNR and CDR2 FQNEAQ (reference sequence).

The CDR3 DNA reads TGTGCCAGCAGTCTCAATCCTAGCGGGGCCGGGGGGCTATACGAGCAGTACTTC. Amino acid sequence: CASSLNPSGAGGLYEQYF. The chain uses TRBV12-3 or TRBV12-4 and TRBJ2-7; 9 bases are a match to TRBD2. The ends lost 5 bases at V and 4 bases at J; junction bases unmatched: 18. The CDR3 runs 18 residues.

V gene TRBV6-1 combines with J gene TRBJ2-5; TRBD2 agrees at 9 bases. The germline V gene has CDR1 MNHNS and CDR2 SASEGT. This CDR3 has 16 amino acids. J lost 3 bases, V lost 4 bases, and 9 bases had no gene match. The CDR3 DNA reads TGTGCCAGCAGTGTCCGGACCGGGACTAGCAAAGAGACCCAGTACTTC. Amino acids: CASSVRTGTSKETQYF.

CDR3 sequence: CASSQVGLSVTVEQYF. For the CDR3, the DNA is TGCGCCAGCAGCCAAGTAGGATTGAGTGTAACTGTCGAGCAGTACTTC. This sequence joins TRBV4-1 and TRBJ2-7; no firm D call. Germline CDR1 is MGHRA and CDR2 is YSYEKL. CDR3 size: 16 residues. V was cut by 1 base and J by 6 bases, with 19 bases left in between.

The rearrangement uses TRBV5-1 and TRBJ2-1, with TRBD2 identical over 11 bases. The trim removed 4 bases at V and 6 bases at J, leaving 6 bases unmatched. This CDR3 region has 15 residues. Germline V gene sequence: CDR1 SGHRS, CDR2 YFSETQ. The chain's CDR3 is CASSGPGTSGNEQFF. The CDR3 bases are TGCGCCAGCAGCGGCCCCGGGACTAGCGGCAATGAGCAGTTCTTC.

This rearrangement joins TRBV12-3 or TRBV12-4 to TRBJ2-5, with D possibly matching TRBD2 (6 bases). The CDR3 spans 15 residues. V lost 6 bases to trimming and J lost 5 bases, with 19 bases between them. The CDR3 loop reads CASSRAGTPDETQYF. DNA for the CDR3: TGTGCCAGCAGCCGAGCCGGGACTCCCGATGAGACCCAGTACTTC.

The chain carries TRBV3-1 and TRBJ1-6; 8 nucleotides agree with TRBD1. Germline CDR1 reads LGHDT; CDR2 reads YNNKEL (reference sequence). This CDR3 has 15 residues. With 1 base clipped from V and 6 bases from J, the junction kept 2 bases outside the gene matches. The CDR3 DNA reads TGTGCCAGCAGCCAAGGACAGGGGTCTAATTCACCCCTCCACTTT. This translates into CASSQGQGSNSPLHF. The full variable domain, with the rest looked up from reference TRBV3-1 and TRBJ1-6, is DTAVSQTPKYLVTQMGNDKSIKCEQNLGHDTMYWYKQDSKKFLKIMFSYNNKELIINETVPNRFSPKSPDKAHLNLHINSLELGDSAVYFCASSQGQGSNSPLHFGNGTRLTVT.

The V call is TRBV10-1, the J call TRBJ2-7; D call uncertain. The CDR3 is 15 amino acids. V lost 0 bases and J 4 bases, leaving 13 bases between the germline ends. Germline V gene sequence: CDR1 WNHNN, CDR2 SYGVQD (reference sequence). CDR3 DNA sequence: TGCGCCAGCAGTGAGTCGACTGGGCCGTGGTACGAGCAGTACTTC. It translates to CASSESTGPWYEQYF.

This chain joins TRBV28 and TRBJ2-7, with D uncertain. Germline V gene lookup returns CDR1 MDHEN and CDR2 SYDVKM. The germline V and J ends were trimmed by 10 bases and 4 bases, with 14 bases remaining between them. The CDR3 length is 12 residues. DNA of the CDR3: TGTGCCACTTTCCAGGTTGGGTACGAGCAGTACTTC. Encoded protein: CATFQVGYEQYF. Supplemented by reference TRBV28 and TRBJ2-7, the full variable domain reads DVKVTQSSRYLVKRTGEKVFLECVQDMDHENMFWYRQDPGLGLRLIYFSYDVKMKEKGDIPEGYSVSREKKERFSLILESASTNQTSMYLCATFQVGYEQYFGPGTRLTVT.

V is TRBV28 and J is TRBJ2-1; no firm D call. The DNA end lines up better with TRBJ2-7; the J call may be wrong. This CDR3 is 16 amino acids long. Per the germline V gene, CDR1 is MDHEN and CDR2 is SYDVKM. CDR3 in amino acids: CASSLTRVESYNEQYF. The CDR3 bases are TGTGCCAGCAGTTTAACCCGAGTTGAATCCTACAATGAGCAGTACTTC.

About this clonotype itself: A much larger clone lies a single base off, so this may be a read error. The V and J genes are TRBV7-8 and TRBJ2-5, with D possibly being TRBD2 (5 bases). The J call may be mistaken, given a closer DNA end match to TRBJ2-7. The CDR3 spans 14 residues. From germline, CDR1 is SGHVS and CDR2 FQNEAQ. CDR3 sequence reads: CASSVEGGPYEQYF. The CDR3 region has the DNA TGTGCCAGCAGCGTAGAGGGCGGTCCCTACGAGCAGTACTTC.

This chain connects TRBV20-1 to TRBJ2-4; D not resolved. This CDR3 is built from 17 residues. Germline CDR1 DFQATT, CDR2 SNEGSKA (reference sequence). V was cut by 3 bases and J by 0 bases, with 18 bases left in between. CDR3 loop: CSASVPFQSLAKNIQYF. The CDR3 DNA sequence: TGCAGTGCTAGCGTCCCCTTCCAGTCCCTAGCCAAAAACATTCAGTACTTC.

The chain employs TRBV20-1 and TRBJ2-1; D is ambiguous. The CDR3 length is 9 residues. Trimming took 6 bases from V and 8 from J, leaving 5 bases between them. The germline gives CDR1 DFQATT, CDR2 SNEGSKA (reference sequence). This CDR3 is CSANYEQFF. Here the CDR3 DNA reads TGCAGTGCCAACTATGAGCAGTTCTTC.

V gene TRBV20-1 combines with J gene TRBJ2-2; the D gene is possibly TRBD2 (5 bases). The CDR3 covers 15 residues. Germline V gene sequence: CDR1 DFQATT, CDR2 SNEGSKA (reference sequence). The V end lost 1 base, the J end lost 0 bases, and 9 bases lay between the germline ends. The CDR3 loop reads CSARVGRPNTGELFF. The CDR3 coding sequence is TGCAGTGCTAGAGTTGGGAGACCGAACACCGGGGAGCTGTTTTTT.

With regard to this clonotype: A read error may produce the germline difference seen at one junction end. The chain carries TRBV20-1 and TRBJ1-1; D is undetermined. The CDR3 totals 13 residues. CDR1 and CDR2 (germline): DFQATT, SNEGSKA (reference sequence). The CDR3 is CSASKAVNTEVFF. The CDR3 DNA is TGCAGTGCTAGTAAGGCAGTGAACACTGAAGTTTTCTTT.

The gene calls are TRBV12-3 or TRBV12-4 and TRBJ2-1; D not resolved. V lost 5 bases to trimming and J lost 10 bases, with 15 bases between them. This CDR3 region has 13 residues. CDR3 amino acids: CASSPVGPFEQFF. The CDR3 DNA follows: TGTGCCAGCAGTCCAGTCGGCCCGTTCGAGCAGTTCTTC.

There are many counts of this clonotype. This rearrangement joins TRBV2 to TRBJ2-7; weak D call: TRBD1 (6 bases). Germline V gives CDR1 SNHLY, CDR2 FYNNEI. The CDR3 length is 14 residues. The V end was cut by 2 bases, the J end by 4 bases, with 12 bases between. CDR3 amino acids: CASSEMGHQYEQYF. The CDR3 nucleotides read TGTGCCAGCAGTGAAATGGGACACCAATACGAGCAGTACTTC.